A single sample is the source of the 14 T cell receptor beta chains below, sequenced in a study of beta chain features in type 1 diabetes. Expressed TCRB transcripts were sequenced because the isolated RNA had all been reverse transcribed beforehand. Sequenced by immunoSEQ multiplex PCR; TCRdb stores in-frame clones only, minus some. The table records 680,000 or so clones, 15% to 18% of them present only once. Sequenced: naive CD4+ T cells from blood. The receptors come from a man younger than 35 in good health.

The sample holds a few counts of this clone. The rearrangement links TRBV29-1 to TRBJ1-2, with D hard to call. In germline, CDR1 is SQVTM, CDR2 ANQGSEA. The ends were cut back, 3 bases at V and 5 bases at J, with 10 bases in the middle. The CDR3 sequence is 12 residues long. CDR3 DNA: TGCAGCGTTGATAAGGCAGTTTATGGCTACACCTTC. It encodes CSVDKAVYGYTF.

The chain couples TRBV7-6 to TRBJ1-1; D not certain. The V gene's germline CDR1 is SGHVS and CDR2 FNYEAQ. The CDR3 length is 13 residues. Trimming removed 6 bases at V and 6 bases at J, with 14 bases between. In DNA, the CDR3 is TGTGCCAGCAGGTCAAGCCCAGGCGCTGAAGCTTTCTTT. It specifies CASRSSPGAEAFF.

This clone was observed a handful of times. The V call is TRBV6-6, the J call TRBJ2-7; D remains ambiguous. The germline CDR1 and CDR2 sequences are MNHNY and SVGAGI (reference sequence). Trimming took 8 bases from V and 9 from J, leaving 11 bases between them. The CDR3 extends over 10 amino acids. This chain's CDR3 is CASGLRGQYF. The CDR3 DNA is TGTGCCAGCGGGCTACGCGGGCAGTACTTC.

There are a few counts of this clone. The identical CDR3 is also encoded by other nucleotide sequences in the sample. The chain carries TRBV7-3 and TRBJ2-5; D call uncertain. The CDR3 loop spans 13 amino acids. Germline V gene data show CDR1 as SGHTA and CDR2 as FQGTGA. V lost 2 bases, J lost 1 base, and 5 bases lay in between. The CDR3 spells CASSLGPQETQYF. CDR3 nucleotide sequence: TGTGCCAGCAGCTTAGGCCCCCAAGAGACCCAGTACTTC.

This chain uses TRBV9 with TRBJ2-3; a weak D match, TRBD1 (6 bases). Germline V gene sequence: CDR1 SGDLS, CDR2 YYNGEE. Between the trimmed V and J ends, which lost 3 bases and 1 base, there was a span of 21 bases. The CDR3 runs 18 residues. This chain's CDR3 is CASSAPGHQRQRTDTQYF. The CDR3 DNA reads as TGTGCCAGCAGCGCCCCGGGACATCAGAGGCAACGCACAGATACGCAGTATTTT.

This chain joins TRBV11-1 and TRBJ1-1, with D unclear. V shed 2 bases and J shed 5 bases, with 6 bases lying between them. The CDR3 length is 12 residues. From germline, CDR1 is SGHAT and CDR2 FQDESV (reference sequence). CDR3 nucleotides: TGTGCCAGCAGCTTAAAGCAAACTGAAGCTTTCTTT. It is translated as CASSLKQTEAFF. Filled out from reference TRBV11-1 and TRBJ1-1, the complete variable domain reads EAEVAQSPRYKITEKSQAVAFWCDPISGHATLYWYRQILGQGPELLVQFQDESVVDDSQLPKDRFSAERLKGVDSTLKIQPAELGDSAMYLCASSLKQTEAFFGQGTRLTVV.

The chain is built from TRBV2 and TRBJ2-7; tentatively, D is TRBD2 (6 bases). The germline V gene has CDR1 SNHLY and CDR2 FYNNEI. The CDR3 spans 13 residues. V was trimmed by 6 bases and J by 7 bases, leaving 16 bases between them. In DNA, the CDR3 is TGTGCCAGCAGGGTCCGGGATGCGGGGGAGCAGTACTTC. It encodes CASRVRDAGEQYF.

This clone was observed a handful of times. The J gene is TRBJ2-1, the V gene TRBV11-1; 9 nucleotides align to TRBD2. In germline, CDR1 is SGHAT, CDR2 FQDESV (reference sequence). The length of the CDR3 is 15 residues. Losses at the gene ends were 5 bases for V and 7 bases for J; bases not matched to a gene: 9. The CDR3 nucleotides are TGTGCCAGCAGCCCTATAGCGGGAGCTAAAAATGAGCAGTTCTTC. Translated: CASSPIAGAKNEQFF.

This clone was counted only a few times. This sequence joins TRBV7-2 and TRBJ2-7; TRBD2 agrees at 7 bases. V lost 2 bases to trimming and J lost 1 base; unmatched junction nucleotides: 5. This CDR3 region has 15 residues. From germline, CDR1 is SGHTA and CDR2 FQGNSA. DNA of the CDR3: TGTGCCAGCAGCTTACGGAGCGGGAATTCCTACGAGCAGTACTTC. It specifies CASSLRSGNSYEQYF.

The chain is built from TRBV5-4 and TRBJ1-4, with D possibly matching TRBD1 (6 bases). With 4 bases removed from V and 8 bases from J, the gap between germline ends came to 15 bases. The CDR3 spans 14 residues. The germline CDR1 and CDR2 sequences are SGHNT and YYREEE (reference sequence). The CDR3 loop reads CASSPGAQGEKLFF. The CDR3, as DNA: TGTGCCAGCAGCCCAGGGGCGCAAGGCGAAAAACTGTTTTTT.

This rearrangement joins TRBV6-5 to TRBJ2-1; no clear D. Germline V gene data show CDR1 as MNHEY and CDR2 as SVGAGI. V was trimmed by 2 bases and J by 0 bases, leaving 8 bases between them. CDR3 length: 15 residues. The CDR3 DNA reads TGTGCCAGCAGTTACGCGGCTGGCTCCTACAATGAGCAGTTCTTC. This encodes CASSYAAGSYNEQFF.

V usage is TRBV5-1 and J usage is TRBJ1-1; D uncertain. The CDR3 loop spans 14 amino acids. Deletions cut 3 bases from V and 1 base from J, with 10 bases between. The germline V gene encodes CDR1 SGHRS and CDR2 YFSETQ. CDR3 sequence reads: CASSYLSTNTEAFF. The CDR3 DNA follows: TGCGCCAGCAGCTACCTGAGCACGAACACTGAAGCTTTCTTT.

This clone has a handful of counts. This sequence joins TRBV27 and TRBJ1-2; a weak D match, TRBD1 (6 bases). This CDR3 is 13 amino acids long. Deletions cut 3 bases from V and 4 bases from J, with 9 bases between. Germline V lookup: CDR1 MNHEY, CDR2 SMNVEV (reference sequence). CDR3 bases: TGTGCCAGCAGTTTGGAAGGGGGCTATGGCTACACCTTC. This translates into CASSLEGGYGYTF.

This clone was counted ten times or more. V and J are TRBV7-9 and TRBJ1-2; D not certain. CDR3 size: 14 residues. The germline gives CDR1 SEHNR, CDR2 FQNEAQ (reference sequence). V dropped 5 bases and J dropped 6 bases, with 16 bases sitting between them. CDR3 amino acids: CASSPEGTRHGYTF. CDR3 bases: TGTGCCAGCAGCCCCGAGGGCACTCGGCATGGCTACACCTTC. Full variable domain (rest looked up from reference TRBV7-9 and TRBJ1-2): DTGVSQNPRHKITKRGQNVTFRCDPISEHNRLYWYRQTLGQGPEFLTYFQNEAQLEKSRLLSDRFSAERPKGSFSTLEIQRTEQGDSAMYLCASSPEGTRHGYTFGSGTRLTVV.